The next 2 T cell receptor beta chains were all read from a single sample in a study of vaccination and CD4 T cells after COVID-19. These receptors are not linked to any known antigen. Sequenced with the Oncomine TCR Beta short-read assay was DNA taken from cultured CD4+ T cells. TCRdb called the PCR reads again in MiXCR, with one record for every CDR3 protein. The sample records roughly 5,400 distinct CDR3 sequences, 46% being singletons. The treatment is: roughly ten-day PBMC culture with coronavirus spike peptide pools or control peptides (ViraFEST assay). The material sequenced was CD4+ T cells from blood, cultured in vitro. These receptors were taken from a human donor who had recovered from COVID-19.

The V call is TRBV27, the J call TRBJ1-6, with 7 positions matching TRBD1. The CDR3 is made up of 16 amino acids. Germline V gives CDR1 MNHEY, CDR2 SMNVEV (reference sequence). Trimming at V came to 0 bases and at J to 10 bases, leaving 9 bases not matched to a gene. CDR3 region: CASSLSGDSYSSPLHF. The CDR3 nucleotides read TGTGCCAGCAGTTTATCGGGGGACAGTTATAGCTCACCCCTCCACTTT.

A few counts support this clonotype. CDR3 in DNA: TGCAGTGCTGCAATGATGGGGGGAGGGGACGAGCAGTACTTC. Its protein product is CSAAMMGGGDEQYF. The genes are TRBV20-1 and TRBJ2-7; 7 bases match TRBD2. The CDR3 is made up of 14 amino acids. Trimming removed 5 bases from V and 5 bases from J; junction bases left unmatched: 12. Germline CDR1 DFQATT, CDR2 SNEGSKA (reference sequence).